This record looks at one TCR beta chain sequence and its context. This receptor's antigen is unknown. Qualities for individual bases were not recorded, and no much larger clone is one base off. CDR1 and CDR2 are drawn from the germline V gene: SGHNT, YENEEA. Counted from cysteine to phenylalanine, this CDR3 has 13 amino acids. CDR3 DNA only is kept here, 39 bases in frame from base 1. V is cut by 6 bases and J by 8 bases, and the space between the germline ends is 14 bases. Whole blood was collected in K2EDTA tubes by collaborating institutions according to the institutions' own protocols. For TCRbeta analysis, collaborators shipped samples in one of three forms: frozen whole blood, isolated PBMCs, or DNA extracted from either of those sample types. These data originate in a study of blood T cell repertoires in COVID-19 (dated by TCRdb to the early 2020s). For the study in its entirety: Samples covering the acute and convalescent phases of COVID-19 were provided by collaborators in the United States, Italy and Spain. The material from the prospective study consisted of cDNA or gDNA derived from T cells, B-cell-depleted T cells, or PBMCs. The dataset comprised deeply sampled blood TCRbeta repertoires from subjects exposed to, actively infected with, or recovered from COVID-19. The repertoires were released in a freely available public database intended as a resource for research on the immune response to SARS-CoV-2. Samples came from the ongoing ImmuneRACE study (first 160 participants) plus 1,254 subjects from 6 global collaborators. The sample metadata nearly always contained a de-identified subject ID, COVID-19 status, age in years and sex. Where HLA class I and class II types were available, the types were taken from metadata supplied by the sample provider, not from assay-based typing. The paper's findings and limits, for the study overall: The quantity of clinical and demographic metadata differed by source and by participant and was supplied without curation.

TCRbeta CDR3 regions were amplified from genomic DNA using the immunoSEQ Assay, a bias-controlled multiplex PCR. In the source study's methods: Within the assay, amplification of reference gene primers was used to estimate how many nucleated cells each sample contained. Sequence reads were collapsed and filtered to measure the absolute abundance of every unique TCRbeta CDR3 rearrangement. For each sample, productive Simpson clonality was calculated as the square root of Simpson's diversity index over productive rearrangements. This is the immuneACCESS table as TCRdb keeps it, with only in-frame sequences that have V and J called. A part of the clones is gone; compared with another copy, unresolved V genes explain less than half, and the rest is unexplained. D and trimming were read from the DNA, whereas the V and J calls and clone size are those reported in that table. The sample data list 95,000 to 130,000 clones, and almost 85% of these were observed just once. Roughly 7.1% of the sample comes from the top ten.

The receptor was isolated from a man aged 65 to 85 with active or convalescent COVID-19. The sample was peripheral blood. The V gene is TRBV11-3 and the J gene is TRBJ2-1; no D gene can be assigned with confidence. The nucleotide sequence reads as follows: TGTGCCAGCAGAAAAACGGGTTCCGATGAGCAGTTCTTC. Its coded protein is CASRKTGSDEQFF.